The clone carrying this T cell receptor beta chain was observed at least ten times. TCRdb passed the RACE reads through MiXCR, listing each CDR3 protein once. The sample includes approximately 320,000 distinct CDR3 sequences, approximately 5.8% of them seen just once. These data belong to a study of human T cells and chemical hapten exposure. As for the study in general: The patient population, which was mostly female, had alopecia areata, totalis or universalis.

This CDR3 region has 14 residues. Per the germline V gene, CDR1 is SGHTA and CDR2 is FQGNSA. Trimming at V came to 5 bases and at J to 4 bases, leaving 7 bases not matched to a gene. The sample's time point: pre-sensitization, week 0. Described treatment: therapeutic diphenylcyclopropenone sensitization with weekly scalp DPC. Drawing of blood took place ahead of applying each patch test. People who gave samples had alopecia, were 18 to 70 years old, and were suitable for DPC. The clonotype was recovered from a woman aged 18 to 35 with alopecia areata. Some clones in this sample may be carry-over from other donors' samples. V is TRBV7-2 and J is TRBJ1-2, with 7 bases identical to TRBD1. The input for sequencing was whole blood, taken in connection with sensitization to the hapten diphenylcyclopropenone (DPC). CDR3 amino acids: CASSKQGKGYGYTF. DNA for the CDR3: TGTGCCAGCAGCAAACAGGGGAAGGGCTATGGCTACACCTTC.